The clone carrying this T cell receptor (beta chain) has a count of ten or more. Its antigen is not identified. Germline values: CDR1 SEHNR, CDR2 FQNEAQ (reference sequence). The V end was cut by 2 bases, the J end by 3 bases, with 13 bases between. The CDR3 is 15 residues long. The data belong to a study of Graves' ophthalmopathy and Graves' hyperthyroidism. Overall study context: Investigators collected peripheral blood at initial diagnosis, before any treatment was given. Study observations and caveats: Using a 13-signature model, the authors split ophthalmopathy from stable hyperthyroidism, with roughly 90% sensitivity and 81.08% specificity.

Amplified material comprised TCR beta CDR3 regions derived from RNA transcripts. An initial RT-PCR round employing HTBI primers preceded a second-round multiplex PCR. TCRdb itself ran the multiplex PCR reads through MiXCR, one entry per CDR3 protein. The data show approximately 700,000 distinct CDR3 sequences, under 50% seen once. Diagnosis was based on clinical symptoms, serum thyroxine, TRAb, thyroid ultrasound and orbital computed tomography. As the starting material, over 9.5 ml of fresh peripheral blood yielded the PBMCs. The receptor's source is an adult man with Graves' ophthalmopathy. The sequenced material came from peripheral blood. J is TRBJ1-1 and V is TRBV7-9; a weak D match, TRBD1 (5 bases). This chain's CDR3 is CASSLQGKVDTEAFF. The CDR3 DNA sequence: TGTGCCAGCAGCTTACAGGGTAAAGTGGACACTGAAGCTTTCTTT.